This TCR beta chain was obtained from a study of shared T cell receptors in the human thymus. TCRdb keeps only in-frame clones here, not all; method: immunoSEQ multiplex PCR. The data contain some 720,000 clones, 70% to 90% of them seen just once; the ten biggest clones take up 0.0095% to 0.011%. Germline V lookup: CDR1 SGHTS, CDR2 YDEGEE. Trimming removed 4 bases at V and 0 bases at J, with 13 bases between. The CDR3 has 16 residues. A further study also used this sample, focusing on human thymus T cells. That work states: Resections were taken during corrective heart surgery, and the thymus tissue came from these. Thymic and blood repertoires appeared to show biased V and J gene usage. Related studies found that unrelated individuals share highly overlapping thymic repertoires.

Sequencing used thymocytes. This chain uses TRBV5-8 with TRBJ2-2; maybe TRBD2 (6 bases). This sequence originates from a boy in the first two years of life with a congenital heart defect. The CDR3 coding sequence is TGTGCCAGCAGCCCCCAGGGCGGGACGAACACCGGGGAGCTGTTTTTT. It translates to CASSPQGGTNTGELFF.